These T cell receptor beta chains were read from a single sample in a study of blood T cell repertoires in COVID-19. Assay used: immunoSEQ multiplex PCR; TCRdb lists only in-frame clones, some missing. The table has approximately 290,000 clones, 85% to 90% seen once. Sequences were obtained from PBMCs or T cells enriched from blood (not recorded which). These receptors all come from a woman aged 18 to 35 with acute COVID-19. The CDR3 runs from the conserved cysteine through the conserved F or W. The D gene is left open where the match is weak. Not every row has a clone size; where given, it reads once, few, many or a size class.

cdr3_aa: CASSFLPGEENTDTQYF; cdr3_nt: TGTGCCAGCAGCTTTCTGCCGGGAGAGGAGAACACAGATACGCAGTATTTT; v_call: TRBV7-8; j_call: TRBJ2-3; clone_size: NA; d_call: NA
cdr3_aa: CASSPPTSEGGVNTEAFF; cdr3_nt: TGTGCCAGCTCACCACCGACGTCCGAGGGCGGGGTGAATACTGAAGCTTTCTTT; v_call: TRBV18; j_call: TRBJ1-1; clone_size: many; d_call: NA
cdr3_aa: CATSRDLDQGYEQYF; cdr3_nt: TGTGCCACCAGCAGAGACCTAGACCAGGGTTACGAGCAGTACTTC; v_call: TRBV15; j_call: TRBJ2-7; clone_size: NA; d_call: NA
cdr3_aa: CASTRGLRYGYTF; cdr3_nt: TGTGCCAGCACCAGGGGGCTTCGCTATGGCTACACCTTC; v_call: TRBV19; j_call: TRBJ1-2; clone_size: NA; d_call: TRBD1
cdr3_aa: CASSLTLGTGLDNEQYF; cdr3_nt: TGTGCCAGCAGCCTAACCCTAGGGACAGGGCTGGACAACGAGCAGTACTTC; v_call: TRBV7-9; j_call: TRBJ2-7; clone_size: many; d_call: TRBD1
cdr3_aa: CASSQGGLDSKRNEQFF; cdr3_nt: TGCGCCAGCAGCCAAGGGGGACTAGACTCTAAGAGGAATGAGCAGTTCTTC; v_call: TRBV4-1; j_call: TRBJ2-1; clone_size: few; d_call: TRBD2
cdr3_aa: CASFLTPGQGNTEAFF; cdr3_nt: TGTGCCAGCTTCCTCACACCGGGACAGGGGAACACTGAAGCTTTCTTT; v_call: TRBV28; j_call: TRBJ1-1; clone_size: NA; d_call: TRBD1
cdr3_aa: CASSLSTSEHNEQFF; cdr3_nt: TGTGCCAGCAGTTTGAGTACTAGCGAACACAATGAGCAGTTCTTC; v_call: TRBV28; j_call: TRBJ2-1; clone_size: NA; d_call: TRBD2
cdr3_aa: CASSGVAVASTDTQYF; cdr3_nt: TGTGCCAGCAGCGGAGTAGCGGTAGCTAGCACAGATACGCAGTATTTT; v_call: TRBV9; j_call: TRBJ2-3; clone_size: NA; d_call: NA
cdr3_aa: CASSQASRGIGNSPLHF; cdr3_nt: TGTGCCAGCAGCCAAGCCTCCCGGGGGATCGGTAATTCACCCCTCCACTTT; v_call: TRBV3-1/TRBV3-2; j_call: TRBJ1-6; clone_size: NA; d_call: NA
cdr3_aa: CASSVEGNAAGDGYTF; cdr3_nt: TGTGCCAGCAGTGTAGAGGGAAACGCGGCAGGAGATGGCTACACCTTC; v_call: TRBV2; j_call: TRBJ1-2; clone_size: NA; d_call: NA
cdr3_aa: CASSSAGGYFASPLHF; cdr3_nt: TGTGCCAGCAGTTCGGCAGGGGGCTACTTCGCTTCACCCCTCCACTTT; v_call: TRBV6-5; j_call: TRBJ1-6; clone_size: NA; d_call: TRBD1
cdr3_aa: CASRESGQQNYGYTF; cdr3_nt: TGTGCCAGCAGGGAGTCGGGACAGCAGAACTATGGCTACACCTTC; v_call: TRBV6-6; j_call: TRBJ1-2; clone_size: NA; d_call: TRBD1
cdr3_aa: CASSARGRMDEKLFF; cdr3_nt: TGTGCCAGCAGCGCCAGAGGGCGGATGGATGAAAAACTGTTTTTT; v_call: TRBV7-9; j_call: TRBJ1-4; clone_size: NA; d_call: NA
cdr3_aa: CASSRLGGPYNEQFF; cdr3_nt: TGTGCCAGCAGCCGTCTCGGCGGGCCCTACAATGAGCAGTTCTTC; v_call: TRBV7-3; j_call: TRBJ2-1; clone_size: NA; d_call: NA
cdr3_aa: CATSERYRGSGANVLTF; cdr3_nt: TGTGCCACCAGTGAACGATACAGGGGTTCCGGGGCCAACGTCCTGACTTTC; v_call: TRBV24-1; j_call: TRBJ2-6; clone_size: NA; d_call: TRBD1
cdr3_aa: CASSILGFTGPYSNQPQHF; cdr3_nt: TGTGCCAGTAGTATTTTGGGTTTTACAGGGCCCTATAGCAATCAGCCCCAGCATTTT; v_call: TRBV19; j_call: TRBJ1-5; clone_size: NA; d_call: NA
cdr3_aa: CASGLVRAGGEQFF; cdr3_nt: TGTGCTAGTGGTTTGGTACGGGCGGGAGGCGAGCAGTTCTTC; v_call: TRBV12-5; j_call: TRBJ2-1; clone_size: NA; d_call: TRBD2
cdr3_aa: CASRGPRGGELFF; cdr3_nt: TGTGCCAGCAGGGGGCCCAGAGGCGGGGAGCTGTTTTTT; v_call: TRBV27; j_call: TRBJ2-2; clone_size: NA; d_call: NA
cdr3_aa: CASSRRTGNVAKNIQYF; cdr3_nt: TGTGCCAGCAGTCGACGGACAGGGAATGTAGCCAAAAACATTCAGTACTTC; v_call: TRBV27; j_call: TRBJ2-4; clone_size: NA; d_call: TRBD1
cdr3_aa: CASGQPYGYTF; cdr3_nt: TGTGCCAGTGGACAGCCTTATGGCTACACCTTC; v_call: TRBV28; j_call: TRBJ1-2; clone_size: NA; d_call: NA
cdr3_aa: CASTGTGSNYGYTF; cdr3_nt: TGTGCCAGCACCGGGACAGGGTCCAACTATGGCTACACCTTC; v_call: TRBV6-5; j_call: TRBJ1-2; clone_size: NA; d_call: TRBD1
cdr3_aa: CASTWGPGTNTEAFF; cdr3_nt: TGTGCCAGCACCTGGGGGCCGGGCACGAACACTGAAGCTTTCTTT; v_call: TRBV27; j_call: TRBJ1-1; clone_size: NA; d_call: NA
cdr3_aa: CAISDSGTGLYEQYF; cdr3_nt: TGTGCCATCAGTGACTCCGGGACAGGGCTCTACGAGCAGTACTTC; v_call: TRBV10-3; j_call: TRBJ2-7; clone_size: NA; d_call: TRBD1
cdr3_aa: CASSHRTGGNEQFF; cdr3_nt: TGTGCCAGTAGCCACCGGACAGGGGGAAATGAGCAGTTCTTC; v_call: TRBV19; j_call: TRBJ2-1; clone_size: NA; d_call: TRBD1
cdr3_aa: CASSLLAGEEYEQYF; cdr3_nt: TGTGCCAGCAGCTTACTAGCGGGAGAGGAATACGAGCAGTACTTC; v_call: TRBV7-2; j_call: TRBJ2-7; clone_size: NA; d_call: TRBD2
cdr3_aa: CSVSRRGGTDTQYF; cdr3_nt: TGCAGCGTGAGTAGGCGGGGAGGCACAGATACGCAGTATTTT; v_call: TRBV29-1; j_call: TRBJ2-3; clone_size: NA; d_call: NA
cdr3_aa: CAWTFVKGQGSGNTIYF; cdr3_nt: TGTGCCTGGACCTTTGTCAAGGGGCAGGGCTCTGGAAACACCATATATTTT; v_call: TRBV30; j_call: TRBJ1-3; clone_size: NA; d_call: NA
cdr3_aa: CASRDGTSGSFDEQYF; cdr3_nt: TGCGCCAGCAGGGACGGGACTAGCGGGAGTTTTGACGAGCAGTACTTC; v_call: TRBV5-1; j_call: TRBJ2-7; clone_size: few; d_call: TRBD2
cdr3_aa: CASSDGQVTYEQYF; cdr3_nt: TGTGCCAGCAGCGATGGACAGGTGACCTACGAGCAGTACTTC; v_call: TRBV28; j_call: TRBJ2-7; clone_size: NA; d_call: TRBD1
cdr3_aa: CASSQETGKNTEAFF; cdr3_nt: TGCGCCAGCAGCCAAGAGACAGGGAAGAACACTGAAGCTTTCTTT; v_call: TRBV4-1; j_call: TRBJ1-1; clone_size: NA; d_call: TRBD1
cdr3_aa: CASSLSRLDYNEQFF; cdr3_nt: TGTGCCAGCAGCTTATCCCGTCTAGACTACAATGAGCAGTTCTTC; v_call: TRBV11-3; j_call: TRBJ2-1; clone_size: NA; d_call: NA
cdr3_aa: CASSVGTGGLNTEAFF; cdr3_nt: TGTGCCAGCAGCGTCGGGACAGGGGGCCTGAACACTGAAGCTTTCTTT; v_call: TRBV7-9; j_call: TRBJ1-1; clone_size: NA; d_call: TRBD1
cdr3_aa: CASSLDLNEKLFF; cdr3_nt: TGTGCCAGCAGTCTAGACCTTAATGAAAAACTGTTTTTT; v_call: TRBV28; j_call: TRBJ1-4; clone_size: NA; d_call: NA
cdr3_aa: CASSFDTYNTEAFF; cdr3_nt: TGTGCCAGCAGTTTTGACACCTATAACACTGAAGCTTTCTTT; v_call: TRBV28; j_call: TRBJ1-1; clone_size: NA; d_call: NA
cdr3_aa: CASSQQGEGYTF; cdr3_nt: TGTGCCAGCAGTCAACAGGGCGAGGGCTACACCTTC; v_call: TRBV6-5; j_call: TRBJ1-2; clone_size: NA; d_call: NA
cdr3_aa: CASTSGNTIYF; cdr3_nt: TGTGCCAGCACCTCGGGAAACACCATATATTTT; v_call: TRBV6-5; j_call: TRBJ1-3; clone_size: NA; d_call: NA
cdr3_aa: CASIELGQGARRGYTF; cdr3_nt: TGTGCCAGCATCGAACTGGGACAGGGGGCCCGAAGGGGCTACACCTTC; v_call: TRBV28; j_call: TRBJ1-2; clone_size: NA; d_call: TRBD1
cdr3_aa: CASSQGRLIYNEQFF; cdr3_nt: TGTGCCAGCAGCCAAGGGAGGCTGATCTACAATGAGCAGTTCTTC; v_call: TRBV3-1/TRBV3-2; j_call: TRBJ2-1; clone_size: NA; d_call: NA
cdr3_aa: CASSVAGGSTDTQYF; cdr3_nt: TGTGCCAGCAGTGTGGCGGGAGGTTCCACAGATACGCAGTATTTT; v_call: TRBV2; j_call: TRBJ2-3; clone_size: NA; d_call: TRBD2
cdr3_aa: CASSDSLNTGELFF; cdr3_nt: TGCGCCAGCAGCGACAGTCTAAACACCGGGGAGCTGTTTTTT; v_call: TRBV5-1; j_call: TRBJ2-2; clone_size: NA; d_call: NA
cdr3_aa: CASRLGLQTVHEQYF; cdr3_nt: TGCGCCAGCCGACTTGGCCTTCAAACCGTCCACGAGCAGTACTTC; v_call: TRBV5-1; j_call: TRBJ2-7; clone_size: NA; d_call: NA
cdr3_aa: CATSRDRTNYGYTF; cdr3_nt: TGTGCCACCAGCAGAGACAGAACTAACTATGGCTACACCTTC; v_call: TRBV15; j_call: TRBJ1-2; clone_size: NA; d_call: NA
cdr3_aa: CASGRGNSPLHF; cdr3_nt: TGTGCCAGCGGGCGGGGTAATTCACCCCTCCACTTT; v_call: TRBV14; j_call: TRBJ1-6; clone_size: NA; d_call: NA
cdr3_aa: CASSLEAGSGELFF; cdr3_nt: TGCGCCAGCAGCTTGGAGGCGGGGTCCGGGGAGCTGTTTTTT; v_call: TRBV5-1; j_call: TRBJ2-2; clone_size: NA; d_call: NA
cdr3_aa: CASSLQTRVTDTQYF; cdr3_nt: TGTGCCAGCAGCCTACAGACAAGAGTCACAGATACGCAGTATTTT; v_call: TRBV7-6; j_call: TRBJ2-3; clone_size: NA; d_call: NA
cdr3_aa: CAWSLQGNEQFF; cdr3_nt: TGTGCCTGGAGCTTACAGGGCAATGAGCAGTTCTTC; v_call: TRBV30; j_call: TRBJ2-1; clone_size: NA; d_call: NA
cdr3_aa: CASSLETGENQPQHF; cdr3_nt: TGTGCCAGCAGCTTAGAGACAGGGGAAAATCAGCCCCAGCATTTT; v_call: TRBV11-3; j_call: TRBJ1-5; clone_size: NA; d_call: TRBD1
cdr3_aa: CSVAVGGTEDTQYF; cdr3_nt: TGCAGCGTCGCAGTGGGGGGGACTGAAGATACGCAGTATTTT; v_call: TRBV29-1; j_call: TRBJ2-3; clone_size: NA; d_call: TRBD2
cdr3_aa: CSVAGAGRGGNQPQHF; cdr3_nt: TGCAGCGTTGCGGGGGCAGGGAGGGGTGGCAATCAGCCCCAGCATTTT; v_call: TRBV29-1; j_call: TRBJ1-5; clone_size: once; d_call: NA
cdr3_aa: CASIWGGQGNQPQHF; cdr3_nt: TGTGCCAGCATCTGGGGAGGGCAGGGGAATCAGCCCCAGCATTTT; v_call: TRBV6-5; j_call: TRBJ1-5; clone_size: NA; d_call: NA
cdr3_aa: CASSQVSFGAGGAFF; cdr3_nt: TGTGCCAGCAGCCAAGTCAGCTTCGGGGCCGGGGGAGCTTTCTTT; v_call: TRBV14; j_call: TRBJ1-1; clone_size: NA; d_call: NA
cdr3_aa: CSIAGTGVREGLYEQYF; cdr3_nt: TGCAGCATCGCCGGGACAGGGGTGCGGGAGGGCCTTTACGAGCAGTACTTC; v_call: TRBV29-1; j_call: TRBJ2-7; clone_size: NA; d_call: NA
cdr3_aa: CASSFARTGGADGYTF; cdr3_nt: TGTGCCAGCAGTTTCGCCAGGACAGGGGGCGCAGATGGCTACACCTTC; v_call: TRBV6-5; j_call: TRBJ1-2; clone_size: NA; d_call: TRBD1
cdr3_aa: CASSVQGIFQPQHF; cdr3_nt: TGTGCCAGCAGTGTTCAGGGTATCTTTCAGCCCCAGCATTTT; v_call: TRBV28; j_call: TRBJ1-5; clone_size: once; d_call: NA
cdr3_aa: CASSLRGTSGRDEQFF; cdr3_nt: TGTGCCAGCAGCCTGAGGGGGACTAGCGGGAGAGATGAGCAGTTCTTC; v_call: TRBV3-1/TRBV3-2; j_call: TRBJ2-1; clone_size: NA; d_call: TRBD2
cdr3_aa: CASGPGGTGANPQHF; cdr3_nt: TGTGCCAGCGGCCCCGGAGGGACCGGCGCGAATCCCCAGCATTTT; v_call: TRBV28; j_call: TRBJ1-5; clone_size: once; d_call: NA
cdr3_aa: CASSLIAPGTYGYTF; cdr3_nt: TGTGCCAGCAGCTTAATCGCCCCTGGGACTTATGGCTACACCTTC; v_call: TRBV7-8; j_call: TRBJ1-2; clone_size: NA; d_call: NA
cdr3_aa: CASSGRTGEAFF; cdr3_nt: TGCGCCAGCAGCGGCCGGACAGGTGAAGCTTTCTTT; v_call: TRBV5-1; j_call: TRBJ1-1; clone_size: NA; d_call: TRBD1